Listed below are T cell receptor beta chains from one sample, sequenced in a study of blood T cell repertoires in COVID-19. Assay: immunoSEQ multiplex PCR; the TCRdb copy retains only in-frame clones and omits some. The table has 60,000 to 70,000 clones, 88% seen once; the top ten hold approximately 40%. Sequenced: peripheral blood. The receptor source for this set is a woman aged 60 to 75 with COVID-19, enrolled during active disease. The CDR3 runs from the conserved cysteine through the conserved F or W. A D gene is named only where the DNA matches it firmly. For some rows the clone size is stated as once, few or many, or as a class when expanded; others skip it.

clone size	V gene	J gene	D gene	CDR3 DNA	CDR3 protein
-	TRBV14	TRBJ1-1	-	TGTGCCAGCAGCCTTTGGGGAGTCCCTGAAGCTTTCTTT	CASSLWGVPEAFF
-	TRBV4-1	TRBJ2-2	TRBD2	TGCGCCAGCAGCCAAATCTCTGTTGGGACTAGTCAACACGGGGAGCTGTTTTTT	CASSQISVGTSQHGELFF
-	TRBV6-2/TRBV6-3	TRBJ1-3	TRBD1	TGTGCCAGCAGTTACAGGGGGCTCGGAAACACCATATATTTT	CASSYRGLGNTIYF
-	TRBV6-5	TRBJ2-7	TRBD1	TGTGCCAGCAGGGCGACAGGGAACCACGAGCAGTACTTC	CASRATGNHEQYF
-	TRBV7-9	TRBJ1-1	-	TGTGCCAGCAGCTTACCGGAGGGACTGATTACTGGGATGAACACTGAAGCTTTCTTT	CASSLPEGLITGMNTEAFF
-	TRBV29-1	TRBJ1-2	-	TGCAGCGCTATCACGGCCAGGGGCTACACCTTC	CSAITARGYTF
once	TRBV6-2/TRBV6-3	TRBJ2-1	-	TGTGCCAGCAGCCTAGCGCCCTACAATGAGCAGTTCTTC	CASSLAPYNEQFF
-	TRBV5-6	TRBJ1-3	-	TGTGCCAGCAGCTTGCCGGGTGGAAACACCATATATTTT	CASSLPGGNTIYF
-	TRBV27	TRBJ2-7	-	TGTGCCAGCAGCAGGGATGGGGACTACGAGCAGTACTTC	CASSRDGDYEQYF
-	TRBV6-2/TRBV6-3	TRBJ1-2	TRBD1	TGTGCCAGCAGTTACTCTCAAGCCGGGACAGGGGACAGTCGTGGCTACACCTTC	CASSYSQAGTGDSRGYTF
-	TRBV19	TRBJ1-1	-	TGTGCCAGTAGTATGGACAGAGACACTGAAGCTTTCTTT	CASSMDRDTEAFF
-	TRBV5-4	TRBJ2-2	-	TGTGCCAGCAGCTTGGTGGGCGGGAAGGACGGGGAGCTGTTTTTT	CASSLVGGKDGELFF
-	TRBV11-1	TRBJ2-7	TRBD1	TGTGCCAGCAGCTTAGATGGGACAGGTACCTACGAGCAGTACTTC	CASSLDGTGTYEQYF
-	TRBV11-2	TRBJ2-1	TRBD2	TGTGCCAGCAGCCCTCCGGGACTAGTAAGGAATGAGCAGTTCTTC	CASSPPGLVRNEQFF
-	TRBV30	TRBJ1-5	TRBD1	TGTGCCTGGACTGACGGACAGGGGAATCAGCCCCAGCATTTT	CAWTDGQGNQPQHF
-	TRBV18	TRBJ1-2	-	TGTGCCAGCTCTCTCCTCGACAGATCCTATGGCTACACCTTC	CASSLLDRSYGYTF
-	TRBV2	TRBJ1-3	-	TGTGCCAGCAGGGAGACCTCTGGAAACACCATATATTTT	CASRETSGNTIYF
-	TRBV7-9	TRBJ2-7	-	TGTGCCAGCAGCTTAGGGTGGGGGGACGAGCAGTACTTC	CASSLGWGDEQYF
-	TRBV19	TRBJ1-4	-	TGTGCCAGTACCCAAAGAGACGGCCCTAGGAAACTGTTTTTT	CASTQRDGPRKLFF
-	TRBV3-1/TRBV3-2	TRBJ1-3	-	TGTGCCAGCAGCCATAATAGAGTGGACACCATATATTTT	CASSHNRVDTIYF